This TCR beta chain was observed in a study of blood T cell repertoires in COVID-19. The CDR3 totals 14 residues. Per the germline V gene, CDR1 is SQVTM and CDR2 is ANQGSEA. J was trimmed by 8 bases and V by 7 bases; bases with no gene match: 9. Sequencing was performed with immunoSEQ multiplex PCR; in TCRdb, only in-frame clones are kept and a portion is missing. Of 140,000 or so clones listed, 80% to 90% are singletons. The receptor was derived from a human donor with acute or convalescent COVID-19. The donor label of this sample is uncertain. This rearrangement joins TRBV29-1 to TRBJ2-1; 12 bases are a match to TRBD2. The specimen sequenced was peripheral blood. This CDR3 reads CSAVGLAGSHEQFF. As DNA, the CDR3 is TGCAGCGCCGTAGGACTAGCGGGATCTCATGAGCAGTTCTTC.